A single sample is the source of the 27 T cell receptor beta chains below, sequenced in a study of OX40 agonist ivuxolimab in advanced cancers. The library was made by the immunoSEQ multiplex PCR assay. The table was pulled from immuneACCESS by TCRdb, which kept in-frame rearrangements only. Such tables lose some clones; where checked, under half of the loss comes from unresolved V genes, and the rest has no known cause. The sample includes around 5,100 clones, with approximately 74% observed a single time. Together, the top ten hold around three fifths of the sample. The starting material was CD4+ or CD8+ T cells sorted from blood, obtained in a trial of the OX40 agonist ivuxolimab. These receptors all stem from an adult with an advanced solid tumor such as melanoma, head and neck, liver or kidney cancer.

The chain links TRBV7-2 to TRBJ2-1; no firm D call. Trimming took off 4 bases at V and 9 bases at J, with 7 bases between the two ends. The germline V gene has CDR1 SGHTA and CDR2 FQGNSA. CDR3 length: 11 amino acids. The CDR3 protein is CASSWGSEQFF. The CDR3 DNA sequence: TGTGCCAGCAGCTGGGGTAGTGAGCAGTTCTTC.

J is TRBJ1-3 and V is TRBV19, with a weak D call TRBD1 (5 bases). Between the trimmed V and J ends, which lost 6 bases and 0 bases, there was a span of 12 bases. The CDR3 loop spans 15 amino acids. Germline V lookup: CDR1 LNHDA, CDR2 SQIVND (reference sequence). The CDR3, as DNA: TGTGCCAGTAGCTCGGGACGGAGCTCTGGAAACACCATATATTTT. Its translation is CASSSGRSSGNTIYF.

The rearrangement uses TRBV9 and TRBJ2-1; 12 bases map to TRBD2. Germline V lookup: CDR1 SGDLS, CDR2 YYNGEE. The CDR3 is 19 amino acids. The trim removed 3 bases at V and 0 bases at J, leaving 10 bases unmatched. Here the CDR3 DNA reads TGTGCCAGCAGCGCTGGGGGAGGGACTAGCGGGCTCTCCTACAATGAGCAGTTCTTC. Residues: CASSAGGGTSGLSYNEQFF.

V is TRBV7-9 and J is TRBJ1-1, with D unclear. The germline V gene has CDR1 SEHNR and CDR2 FQNEAQ (reference sequence). The length of the CDR3 is 11 residues. Trimming pared 5 bases from V and 8 bases from J, leaving 9 bases between. The CDR3, as DNA: TGTGCCAGCAGCCGTGGACCGGAAGCTTTCTTT. Its protein is CASSRGPEAFF.

The V and J genes are TRBV11-2 and TRBJ1-2; no definite D call. Trimming shortened V by 1 base and J by 2 bases, and 8 bases separated the two germline ends. Germline V gene lookup returns CDR1 SGHAT and CDR2 FQNNGV. This CDR3 is built from 14 residues. The CDR3 region is CASSLVGGNYGYTF. The CDR3 nucleotides are TGTGCCAGCAGCTTAGTAGGCGGAAACTATGGCTACACCTTC.

This chain links TRBV10-1 with TRBJ2-4; the D gene is possibly TRBD1 (6 bases). Deletions cut 0 bases from V and 2 bases from J, with 8 bases between. Germline loops: CDR1 WNHNN, CDR2 SYGVQD (reference sequence). The CDR3 is made up of 15 amino acids. CDR3 sequence: CASSESTGTKNIQYF. The CDR3 DNA is TGCGCCAGCAGTGAGTCGACAGGTACCAAAAACATTCAGTACTTC.

The chain employs TRBV27 and TRBJ2-7; D might be TRBD1 (5 bases). The CDR3 has 15 amino acids. The germline V and J ends were trimmed by 5 bases and 3 bases, with 17 bases remaining between them. Germline assignment: CDR1 MNHEY and CDR2 SMNVEV (reference sequence). The CDR3 nucleotides read TGTGCCAGCAGTCCCGTCCAGGGATTAGGCTACGAGCAGTACTTC. It specifies CASSPVQGLGYEQYF.

This rearrangement joins TRBV5-1 to TRBJ2-3; 12 bases are shared with TRBD2. Trimming at V came to 1 base and at J to 3 bases, leaving 6 bases not matched to a gene. Germline V lookup: CDR1 SGHRS, CDR2 YFSETQ. The CDR3 is made up of 17 amino acids. The CDR3 DNA sequence: TGCGCCAGCAGCTTGTCGCCTAGCGGGAGGGTAACAGATACGCAGTATTTT. Amino acid sequence: CASSLSPSGRVTDTQYF.

There are a few counts of this clone. The V call is TRBV11-2, the J call TRBJ1-1, with 7 bases lining up with TRBD1. The J segment lost 4 bases and the V segment lost 4 bases, leaving 9 bases of the junction unmatched. Germline V gene lookup returns CDR1 SGHAT and CDR2 FQNNGV. CDR3 length equals 15 residues. As DNA, the CDR3 is TGTGCCAGCAGCTCCCAGGGGGAGTTTGGCACTGAAGCTTTCTTT. Amino acid sequence: CASSSQGEFGTEAFF.

This clone was picked up one time. This sequence joins TRBV2 and TRBJ2-7; D gene unclear. The V end lost 1 base, the J end lost 0 bases, and 4 bases lay between the germline ends. The germline CDR1 and CDR2 sequences are SNHLY and FYNNEI. CDR3 size: 13 residues. CDR3 bases: TGTGCCAGCAGTGAAGATAGCTCCTACGAGCAGTACTTC. This translates into CASSEDSSYEQYF.

This clone occurred once. The V gene is TRBV7-6, the J gene TRBJ2-2, with 11 bases that match TRBD2. CDR3 size: 16 residues. V was clipped by 11 bases and J by 0 bases; unmatched bases: 8. Germline V lookup: CDR1 SGHVS, CDR2 FNYEAQ. CDR3 loop: CAVLSGRASNTGELFF. The CDR3 region has the DNA TGTGCCGTACTTAGCGGGAGGGCCTCGAACACCGGGGAGCTGTTTTTT. The full variable domain, completed using reference TRBV7-6 and TRBJ2-2, is GAGVSQSPRYKVTKRGQDVALRCDPISGHVSLYWYRQALGQGPEFLTYFNYEAQQDKSGLPNDRFSAERPEGSISTLTIQRTEQRDSAMYRCAVLSGRASNTGELFFGEGSRLTVL.

The chain is built from TRBV9 and TRBJ2-1; no clear D gene. The germline V gene has CDR1 SGDLS and CDR2 YYNGEE. This CDR3 is 13 amino acids long. V lost 0 bases and J lost 7, with 8 bases in between. CDR3 in amino acids: CASSVEYPNEQFF. The CDR3 nucleotides are TGTGCCAGCAGCGTAGAATACCCTAATGAGCAGTTCTTC.

The chain employs TRBV6-1 and TRBJ1-1; D is unresolved. The V and J ends lost 6 bases and 0 bases respectively, with 8 bases between them. The CDR3 runs 13 residues. From germline, CDR1 is MNHNS and CDR2 SASEGT. Here the CDR3 DNA reads TGTGCCAGCAGCGTCGGCTTGAACACTGAAGCTTTCTTT. It specifies CASSVGLNTEAFF.

V usage is TRBV4-3 and J usage is TRBJ2-7; 9 bases line up with TRBD2. Losses at the gene ends were 1 base for V and 0 bases for J; bases not matched to a gene: 4. From germline, CDR1 is LGHNA and CDR2 YSLEER. This CDR3 region has 16 residues. CDR3 residues: CASSQVISGSSYEQYF. CDR3 coding DNA: TGCGCCAGCAGCCAAGTTATTAGCGGGAGCTCCTACGAGCAGTACTTC.

This clone turned up a few times. This chain joins TRBV5-1 and TRBJ2-6; D is possibly TRBD1 or TRBD2 (5 bases each). The CDR3 runs 21 residues. CDR1 is SGHRS, CDR2 YFSETQ, per germline. With 1 base removed from V and 0 bases from J, the gap between germline ends came to 23 bases. The CDR3 reads CASSLLVSLPGRSSGANVLTF. In nucleotides, the CDR3 is TGCGCCAGCAGCTTGCTGGTCTCCTTGCCGGGACGTAGCTCTGGGGCCAACGTCCTGACTTTC.

The V and J genes are TRBV6-5 and TRBJ1-2; a possible D gene is TRBD1 (5 bases). In germline, CDR1 is MNHEY, CDR2 SVGAGI. This CDR3 is 11 amino acids long. The germline V and J ends were trimmed by 10 bases and 4 bases, with 10 bases remaining between them. CDR3 sequence (DNA): TGTGCCACAGGGACGGTCTATGGCTACACCTTC. Translated, it gives CATGTVYGYTF.

The chain couples TRBV5-1 to TRBJ2-3; 10 bases map to TRBD2. V was clipped by 4 bases and J by 6 bases; unmatched bases: 8. CDR1 and CDR2 from the germline V gene are SGHRS and YFSETQ. The CDR3 has 15 residues. CDR3 DNA sequence: TGCGCCAGCAGCCCCGGGACTAGCGAGTATGATACGCAGTATTTT. This sequence encodes CASSPGTSEYDTQYF.

J is TRBJ2-3 and V is TRBV15; 8 positions match TRBD2. Germline loops: CDR1 LNHNV, CDR2 YYDKDF (reference sequence). Germline trimming cut 5 bases from V and 4 bases from J; bases unmatched to any gene: 20. CDR3 size: 19 residues. This CDR3 is CATSHPPTFLRGGSDTQYF. The CDR3 DNA reads as TGTGCCACCAGCCACCCGCCGACCTTTCTTCGGGGGGGATCAGATACGCAGTATTTT.

The genes are TRBV7-8 and TRBJ2-5; 15 nucleotides align to TRBD2. J lost 5 bases, V lost 3 bases, and 4 bases had no gene match. This CDR3 region has 16 residues. The V gene's germline CDR1 is SGHVS and CDR2 FQNEAQ. CDR3 residues: CASSFGTSGRFETQYF. The CDR3 DNA follows: TGTGCCAGCAGCTTCGGGACTAGCGGGAGGTTTGAGACCCAGTACTTC.

The rearrangement joins TRBV10-2 to TRBJ2-1, with D tentatively TRBD1 (6 bases). V was clipped by 4 bases and J by 7 bases, with 11 bases between them. This CDR3 spans 13 amino acids. The germline CDR1 and CDR2 sequences are WSHSY and SAAADI. The CDR3 spells CASSAIQGNEQFF. The CDR3 DNA is TGCGCCAGCAGTGCCATACAGGGTAATGAGCAGTTCTTC.

This clone was observed at least ten times. The V call is TRBV11-2, the J call TRBJ1-4; possibly TRBD1 for D (6 bases). There are 15 residues in the CDR3. Germline CDR1 is SGHAT and CDR2 is FQNNGV. Trimming shortened V by 0 bases and J by 7 bases, and 12 bases separated the two germline ends. In nucleotides, the CDR3 is TGTGCCAGCAGCTTAGACAGGGGTGGGGGTGAAAAACTGTTTTTT. This encodes CASSLDRGGGEKLFF.

The chain has TRBV6-5 and TRBJ2-7; no firm D call. V shed 0 bases and J shed 4 bases, with 13 bases lying between them. The CDR3 is 15 residues long. Germline loops: CDR1 MNHEY, CDR2 SVGAGI. For the CDR3, the DNA is TGTGCCAGCAGTTACTCGGGTAACTCATTTTACGAGCAGTACTTC. This sequence encodes CASSYSGNSFYEQYF.

The gene calls are TRBV29-1 and TRBJ2-2; TRBD2 might be the D (5 bases). The CDR3 covers 12 residues. The germline gives CDR1 SQVTM, CDR2 ANQGSEA. Trimming stripped 2 bases from V and 4 bases from J, with 5 bases between. The DNA of the CDR3 is TGCAGCGTTGAACGGGGCACCGGGGAGCTGTTTTTT. It yields the protein CSVERGTGELFF.

This clone was recorded a few times. The chain uses TRBV7-9 and TRBJ1-6, with 7 bases matching TRBD1. CDR1 and CDR2 (germline): SEHNR, FQNEAQ (reference sequence). Trimming at V came to 5 bases and at J to 6 bases, leaving 4 bases not matched to a gene. This CDR3 region has 14 residues. The CDR3: CASSMGQLNSPLHF. The CDR3 DNA reads as TGTGCCAGCAGCATGGGACAGCTTAATTCACCCCTCCACTTT.

The chain has TRBV6-1 and TRBJ2-7; D possibly uses TRBD1 or TRBD2 (5 bases each). Trimming left V 2 bases short and J 9 bases short, with 17 bases between. From germline, CDR1 is MNHNS and CDR2 SASEGT. CDR3 length: 14 residues. The CDR3 sequence: CASSEWPGPETQYF. Written as DNA, the CDR3 is TGTGCCAGCAGTGAATGGCCGGGGCCGGAGACGCAGTACTTC.

Notes on this clone: The junction differs from germline at one of its ends, possibly a read error. CDR3 sequence (DNA): TGTGTCAGCAGCCTCGGGGCTAGCGGGACCGAGCAGTACTTC. Translation: CVSSLGASGTEQYF. J is TRBJ2-7 and V is TRBV7-8; 9 bases line up with TRBD2. Germline lookup yields CDR1 SGHVS and CDR2 FQNEAQ. The CDR3 runs to 14 residues.

This clone was seen a single time. The chain combines TRBV27 with TRBJ1-2; 11 bases agree with TRBD1. The V and J ends lost 4 bases and 4 bases, in that order; junction bases with no gene match: 2. CDR1 is MNHEY, CDR2 SMNVEV, per germline (reference sequence). CDR3 length: 14 amino acids. The DNA for the CDR3 is TGTGCCAGCAGTTCCGGGACAGGGGGCTATGGCTACACCTTC. Its translation is CASSSGTGGYGYTF.